The 10 T cell receptor beta chains below come from one sample, sequenced in a study of cytomegalovirus exposure and HLA in healthy donors. PCR involved 60 Vbeta and 13 Jbeta primers. The protocol was immunoSEQ multiplex PCR, while the TCRdb copy is restricted to in-frame clones and leaves out a portion. The sample table includes 75,000 to 95,000 clones. Sequenced input: PBMCs. The source is a woman aged 60 to 75 in good health and CMV-seronegative.

V gene TRBV15 combines with J gene TRBJ2-3, with 8 bases matching TRBD2. The CDR3 is made up of 15 amino acids. J lost 6 bases, V lost 5 bases, and 10 bases had no gene match. Germline lookup yields CDR1 LNHNV and CDR2 YYDKDF (reference sequence). The CDR3 DNA sequence: TGTGCCACCAGCCTCAAACTAGCGGAGCCGGATACGCAGTATTTT. This translates into CATSLKLAEPDTQYF. Based on the CDR3 plus reference TRBV15 and TRBJ2-3, the full variable domain is DAMVIQNPRYQVTQFGKPVTLSCSQTLNHNVMYWYQQKSSQAPKLLFHYYDKDFNNEADTPDNFQSRRPNTSFCFLDIRSPGLGDTAMYLCATSLKLAEPDTQYFGPGTRLTVL.

The J gene is TRBJ1-3, the V gene TRBV6-1; D uncertain. V was cut by 10 bases and J by 0 bases, with 16 bases left in between. The CDR3 has 15 amino acids. Germline values: CDR1 MNHNS, CDR2 SASEGT. The CDR3 DNA sequence: TGTGCCATTCGACAAGACATCTACTCTGGAAACACCATATATTTT. This gives the protein CAIRQDIYSGNTIYF.

With respect to this clone: Relative to the germline gene, one junction end is altered; a read error may explain this. This chain uses TRBV7-7 with TRBJ2-1; D is ambiguous. Germline assignment: CDR1 SSHAT and CDR2 FNYEAQ (reference sequence). CDR3 length: 14 residues. In nucleotides, the CDR3 is TGTGCTAGCAGCTTAGGCCACCAAAGCGATGAGCAGTTCTTC. Its protein is CASSLGHQSDEQFF.

J is TRBJ1-2 and V is TRBV18; 7 bases match TRBD1. CDR3 length equals 17 residues. Germline V gene data show CDR1 as KGHSH and CDR2 as LQKENI. V shed 2 bases, J shed 2 bases, and the junction held 11 bases outside the gene matches. CDR3 DNA: TGTGCCAGCTCACCAAACGGACAGGTTGGGCAGAACTATGGCTACACCTTC. It translates to CASSPNGQVGQNYGYTF.

V usage is TRBV19 and J usage is TRBJ1-4; D ambiguous. Per the germline V gene, CDR1 is LNHDA and CDR2 is SQIVND (reference sequence). V was clipped by 5 bases and J by 4 bases, with 8 bases between them. This CDR3 is built from 13 residues. The CDR3 sequence: CASSGQINEKLFF. As DNA, the CDR3 is TGTGCCAGTAGTGGTCAGATTAATGAAAAACTGTTTTTT.

The chain uses TRBV4-2 and TRBJ1-5, with D perhaps matching TRBD1 (6 bases). Germline CDR1 is LGHNA and CDR2 is YNFKEQ. V lost 2 bases, J lost 0 bases, and 23 bases lay in between. The CDR3 spans 20 residues. CDR3 sequence: CASSQLLSTGWENSNQPQHF. The CDR3 bases are TGTGCCAGCAGCCAACTACTATCTACAGGGTGGGAAAATAGCAATCAGCCCCAGCATTTT.

V gene TRBV6-5 combines with J gene TRBJ1-1; D is unresolved. This CDR3 comprises 13 residues. Trimming took 10 bases from V and 1 from J, leaving 13 bases between them. Germline values: CDR1 MNHEY, CDR2 SVGAGI. CDR3 nucleotides: TGTGCCACCGGGTCCCGGGGGAACACTGAAGCTTTCTTT. Translated: CATGSRGNTEAFF.

V usage is TRBV27 and J usage is TRBJ1-2; 9 nucleotides align to TRBD1. This CDR3 has 17 residues. In germline, CDR1 is MNHEY, CDR2 SMNVEV (reference sequence). Trimming took 6 bases from V and 8 from J; bases not matched to a gene: 19. CDR3: CASRSSFVGTGKGGYTF. CDR3 nucleotides: TGTGCCAGCAGATCCTCCTTTGTTGGGACAGGGAAAGGGGGCTACACCTTC.

The chain joins TRBV19 to TRBJ2-6, with D possibly being TRBD2 (6 bases). Per germline, CDR1 LNHDA and CDR2 SQIVND (reference sequence). This CDR3 region has 18 residues. The ends were cut back, 7 bases at V and 0 bases at J, with 19 bases in the middle. CDR3 sequence (DNA): TGTGCCAGTACGGCGGGGCAGGTCCTATTCTCTGGGGCCAACGTCCTGACTTTC. Translating gives CASTAGQVLFSGANVLTF.

The rearrangement uses TRBV4-1 and TRBJ2-7, with 11 bases that match TRBD1. The V and J ends lost 3 bases and 7 bases, in that order; junction bases with no gene match: 8. The CDR3 covers 15 residues. Germline CDR1 MGHRA, CDR2 YSYEKL. CDR3 region: CASSHGQGANQEQYF. The CDR3 nucleotides read TGCGCCAGCAGCCACGGACAGGGGGCGAACCAGGAGCAGTACTTC.